The 12 T cell receptor beta chains below come from one sample, sequenced in a study of OX40 agonist ivuxolimab in advanced cancers. Repertoires were generated with immunoSEQ multiplex PCR, while TCRdb's copy carries only in-frame clones and drops some. The profile shows around 38,000 clones, roughly 82% of them singletons. The sequences come from CD4+ or CD8+ T cells sorted from blood, collected in a trial of the OX40 agonist ivuxolimab. The receptors originated from an adult with an advanced solid tumor such as melanoma, head and neck, liver or kidney cancer.

The V call is TRBV6-5, the J call TRBJ2-3; unclear D gene. The V gene lost 0 bases and the J gene lost 8 bases, with 9 bases spanning the gap. CDR1 is MNHEY, CDR2 SVGAGI, per germline. CDR3 length: 13 residues. The CDR3 DNA sequence: TGTGCCAGCAGTTACTCGTTGCCGGGTACGCAGTATTTT. It codes for CASSYSLPGTQYF.

This sequence joins TRBV7-2 and TRBJ1-5, with D perhaps TRBD1 (6 bases). The germline V gene encodes CDR1 SGHTA and CDR2 FQGNSA. The CDR3 runs to 13 residues. V gave up 7 bases and J gave up 3 bases, with 10 bases separating them. The CDR3, as DNA: TGTGCCAGCACCCGGGGGGCCAATCAGCCCCAGCATTTT. It yields the protein CASTRGANQPQHF.

The chain is built from TRBV11-3 and TRBJ2-1; TRBD2 might be the D (5 bases). The CDR3 covers 13 residues. Trimming left V 2 bases short and J 9 bases short, with 11 bases between. The germline V gene encodes CDR1 SGHNT and CDR2 YENEEA. In DNA, the CDR3 is TGTGCCAGCAGCTTACTGTCCGCGGGTGAGCAGTTCTTC. Protein product: CASSLLSAGEQFF.

The chain links TRBV28 to TRBJ2-7, with TRBD1 identical over 11 bases. The CDR3 is 16 amino acids. The ends lost 2 bases at V and 5 bases at J; junction bases unmatched: 8. Germline lookup yields CDR1 MDHEN and CDR2 SYDVKM. In DNA form, the CDR3 reads TGTGCCAGCAGTTTACAATGGACAGGGGGCGGGGACGAGCAGTACTTC. It codes for CASSLQWTGGGDEQYF.

V and J are TRBV4-1 and TRBJ1-1, with unresolved D. Trimming pared 4 bases from V and 7 bases from J, leaving 19 bases between. CDR3 length equals 15 residues. Germline V gives CDR1 MGHRA, CDR2 YSYEKL. The DNA for the CDR3 is TGCGCCAGCAGCCCGGCTATTACAGACGGGCTTGAAGCTTTCTTT. Protein product: CASSPAITDGLEAFF.

The chain uses TRBV4-3 and TRBJ1-2; no reliable D call. The germline V and J ends were trimmed by 2 bases and 8 bases, with 12 bases remaining between them. This CDR3 has 13 residues. The germline gives CDR1 LGHNA, CDR2 YSLEER. The CDR3 sequence: CASSQHSGGGYTF. Here the CDR3 DNA reads TGCGCCAGCAGCCAACATTCCGGTGGGGGCTACACCTTC.

This rearrangement joins TRBV7-2 to TRBJ2-7; TRBD1 or TRBD2 may be the D gene (5 bases each). The CDR3 totals 14 residues. V lost 6 bases and J lost 4, with 16 bases in between. CDR1 and CDR2 (germline): SGHTA, FQGNSA. Here the CDR3 reads CASSNTRGPYEQYF. Written as DNA, the CDR3 is TGTGCCAGCAGTAATACTAGGGGACCTTACGAGCAGTACTTC. Full variable domain (rest looked up from reference TRBV7-2 and TRBJ2-7): GAGVSQSPSNKVTEKGKDVELRCDPISGHTALYWYRQSLGQGLEFLIYFQGNSAPDKSGLPSDRFSAERTGGSVSTLTIQRTQQEDSAVYLCASSNTRGPYEQYFGPGTRLTVT.

J is TRBJ2-1 and V is TRBV4-1; 14 bases match TRBD2. CDR1 MGHRA and CDR2 YSYEKL come from the germline V gene. The CDR3 consists of 17 residues. V lost 0 bases, J lost 6 bases, and 4 bases stayed unmatched. This chain's CDR3 is CASSQDSGLAGGNEQFF. As DNA, the CDR3 is TGCGCCAGCAGCCAAGACAGCGGACTAGCGGGAGGCAATGAGCAGTTCTTC.

This clone occurred once. This chain uses TRBV21-1 with TRBJ2-2. TRBV21-1 is assigned pseudogene status. The length of the CDR3 is 16 residues. The CDR3 bases are TGTGCCAGCAGCAAAGTAGGTAAAAGCCACACCGGGGAGCTGTTTTTT. Encoded protein: CASSKVGKSHTGELFF.

This chain connects TRBV18 to TRBJ2-3; possible D gene TRBD1, 5 bases. The V gene lost 3 bases and the J gene lost 2 bases, with 9 bases spanning the gap. The CDR3 loop spans 14 amino acids. The V gene's germline CDR1 is KGHSH and CDR2 LQKENI. CDR3 protein: CASSPQTDTDTQYF. Here the CDR3 DNA reads TGTGCCAGCTCACCGCAGACAGACACAGATACGCAGTATTTT.

The chain couples TRBV18 to TRBJ2-7; 8 positions match TRBD1. V trimming: 3 bases; J trimming: 4 bases; junction bases outside the gene matches: 8. Germline lookup yields CDR1 KGHSH and CDR2 LQKENI. The CDR3 is made up of 15 amino acids. In DNA form, the CDR3 reads TGTGCCAGCTCACCTCAAACGGGACAGGCGTACGAGCAGTACTTC. Protein sequence: CASSPQTGQAYEQYF.

Concerning this clone itself: Sequence at one end of the junction differs from germline and may be a read error. The chain combines TRBV5-4 with TRBJ2-1; TRBD2 aligns across 7 bases. Germline CDR1 SGHNT, CDR2 YYREEE (reference sequence). The length of the CDR3 is 14 residues. CDR3 in DNA: TGCGCCAGCAGCCAGCCTGAGCGGGACTATGAGCAGTTCTTC. Protein product: CASSQPERDYEQFF.